These T cell receptor beta chains were read from a single sample in a study of naive and memory T cell subsets. TCRdb reanalysed the UMI-ligation and nested PCR reads using MiXCR and keeps one entry per CDR3 protein. The table shows just over 80,000 distinct CDR3 sequences, with roughly 9.3% occurring only once. The sequencing input was naive CD8+ T cells from blood. Every receptor here comes from a human donor in good health. CDR3s include the opening cysteine and the closing phenylalanine or tryptophan. Fields, in order: CDR3 length, V gene, J gene, CDR3 protein.

13	TRBV4-1	TRBJ2-7	CASSQASGHEQYF
13	TRBV11-1	TRBJ2-5	CASSLWAGETQYF
15	TRBV27	TRBJ2-7	CASSPSPLRRYEQYF
15	TRBV24-1	TRBJ2-1	CATSDRASAYNEQFF
15	TRBV15	TRBJ1-5	CATSREIAGHQPQHF
14	TRBV7-2	TRBJ2-3	CASSATSGGDTQYF
15	TRBV7-8	TRBJ2-6	CASSLGSAGANVLTF
12	TRBV7-3	TRBJ2-1	CASSVTYNEQFF
17	TRBV10-3	TRBJ2-5	CAISELLAGGNQETQYF
15	TRBV29-1	TRBJ2-1	CSVEEGTELYNEQFF
17	TRBV18	TRBJ2-3	CASSPSFEASSTDTQYF
16	TRBV29-1	TRBJ2-1	CSVELGEETSYNEQFF
15	TRBV11-1	TRBJ2-7	CASSQASGRAYEQYF
14	TRBV6-1	TRBJ2-7	CASSEWSIWYEQYF
14	TRBV12-3/TRBV12-4	TRBJ1-1	CASRLPGGRTEAFF
16	TRBV29-1	TRBJ2-2	CSVEELGAANTGELFF
16	TRBV4-3	TRBJ2-5	CASSQDGSVRQETQYF
18	TRBV3-1	TRBJ1-4	CASSQETGDGYTNEKLFF
16	TRBV11-1	TRBJ2-7	CASSLRTGDRGNEQYF
14	TRBV2	TRBJ2-3	CASSTTGTLYTQYF
18	TRBV7-4	TRBJ2-1	CASSSLLGTGTSNNEQFF
15	TRBV10-2	TRBJ1-5	CASSTGFYSNQPQHF
13	TRBV20-1	TRBJ1-5	CSVSGESNQPQHF
11	TRBV29-1	TRBJ2-7	CSGQTGDEQYF
16	TRBV28	TRBJ2-1	CASSLRLRSSYNEQFF
17	TRBV12-3/TRBV12-4	TRBJ2-2	CASHSSSGRVGTGELFF
15	TRBV7-9	TRBJ2-4	CASSSARLAKNIQYF
21	TRBV15	TRBJ2-1	CATSRDRRGGTPLARTSEQFF
16	TRBV24-1	TRBJ2-1	CATSDTSGRAHNEQFF
12	TRBV29-1	TRBJ1-2	CSVEGRNYGYTF
16	TRBV12-3/TRBV12-4	TRBJ2-1	CASRARDYPTYNEQFF
13	TRBV10-3	TRBJ1-2	CATGLKETHGYTF
15	TRBV18	TRBJ2-4	CASSPLELAKNIQYF
11	TRBV30	TRBJ2-7	CAWRGGGEQYF
15	TRBV3-1	TRBJ2-5	CASSQESQGGETQYF
11	TRBV19	TRBJ2-7	CATGGGYEQYF
16	TRBV28	TRBJ2-1	CASSSPLVGPASEQFF
15	TRBV11-3	TRBJ2-1	CASSSGQGAINEQFF
12	TRBV15	TRBJ1-4	CATSREGEKLFF
12	TRBV9	TRBJ2-3	CASSALPDTQYF
15	TRBV2	TRBJ2-1	CASSDSGTSGYEQFF
13	TRBV12-5	TRBJ1-4	CASGDSVREKLFF
15	TRBV4-1	TRBJ2-7	CASSPRDRGHYEQYF
15	TRBV15	TRBJ2-2	CATSSRTGGTGELFF
12	TRBV12-5	TRBJ2-1	CASGFIDNEQFF
14	TRBV7-9	TRBJ2-6	CASSPSGGANVLTF
14	TRBV2	TRBJ2-3	CASSFGGGTDTQYF
15	TRBV27	TRBJ1-4	CASSAIQGYSEKLFF
17	TRBV5-1	TRBJ2-3	CASSPPGLATGLDTQYF